The 32 T cell receptor beta chains below were found in one sample sequenced in a study of blood T cell repertoires in COVID-19. Data came from immunoSEQ multiplex PCR; TCRdb stores just in-frame clones and leaves some out. The sample lists 300,000 to 400,000 clones, more than 75% seen once, with over 2.5% in the top ten. Sample: peripheral blood. Receptors were obtained from a human donor in a cohort sampled during active COVID-19.

The chain has TRBV4-2 and TRBJ1-2, with unresolved D. There are 12 residues in the CDR3. V was pared by 3 bases and J by 8 bases, with 10 bases between. The germline V gene has CDR1 LGHNA and CDR2 YNFKEQ. The DNA of the CDR3 is TGTGCCAGCAGCCACAGCGAGAGGGGCTACACCTTC. This sequence encodes CASSHSERGYTF.

The chain is built from TRBV7-9 and TRBJ2-1, with 11 bases that match TRBD2. The CDR3 loop spans 15 amino acids. J gave up 5 bases and V 5 bases, and 5 bases lay outside the gene matches. Germline lookup yields CDR1 SEHNR and CDR2 FQNEAQ (reference sequence). The CDR3 loop reads CASSPSSGGNNEQFF. The DNA of the CDR3 is TGTGCCAGCAGCCCATCTAGCGGGGGGAACAATGAGCAGTTCTTC.

This clone was seen just once. J is TRBJ1-5 and V is TRBV20-1, with D uncertain. V was cut by 3 bases and J by 1 base, with 10 bases left in between. CDR3 length: 14 residues. Germline CDR1 DFQATT, CDR2 SNEGSKA (reference sequence). This chain's CDR3 is CSASRHSSNQPQHF. CDR3 DNA sequence: TGCAGTGCTAGTAGACATTCCAGCAATCAGCCCCAGCATTTT.

The rearrangement joins TRBV11-3 to TRBJ2-2; D possibly corresponds to TRBD1 (6 bases). The ends were cut back, 0 bases at V and 5 bases at J, with 10 bases in the middle. The CDR3 is made up of 15 amino acids. Germline loops: CDR1 SGHNT, CDR2 YENEEA. CDR3 sequence (DNA): TGTGCCAGCAGCTTAGAAGGACAGACTACCGGGGAGCTGTTTTTT. This gives the protein CASSLEGQTTGELFF.

The V and J genes are TRBV7-2 and TRBJ1-2, with 7 nucleotides matching TRBD1. The germline V gene has CDR1 SGHTA and CDR2 FQGNSA. This CDR3 region has 16 residues. Trimming took 4 bases from V and 4 from J; bases not matched to a gene: 12. The CDR3 reads CASSYTREYRGYGYTF. The CDR3 DNA reads as TGTGCCAGCAGCTACACAAGAGAATACAGGGGCTATGGCTACACCTTC. The full variable domain, in which reference TRBV7-2 and TRBJ1-2 provide the parts outside the CDR3, is GAGVSQSPSNKVTEKGKDVELRCDPISGHTALYWYRQSLGQGLEFLIYFQGNSAPDKSGLPSDRFSAERTGGSVSTLTIQRTQQEDSAVYLCASSYTREYRGYGYTFGSGTRLTVV.

The chain combines TRBV2 with TRBJ1-3; D not resolved. V lost 8 bases to trimming and J lost 2 bases, with 16 bases between them. The CDR3 has 15 residues. The germline V gene has CDR1 SNHLY and CDR2 FYNNEI. In DNA form, the CDR3 reads TGTGCCAGCCAGCGAGAGGGAGGAACTGGAAACACCATATATTTT. Translating it yields CASQREGGTGNTIYF.

The rearrangement uses TRBV11-1 and TRBJ1-6; D unresolved. The CDR3 runs 14 residues. The V gene lost 3 bases and the J gene lost 9 bases, with 12 bases spanning the gap. From germline, CDR1 is SGHAT and CDR2 FQDESV (reference sequence). For the CDR3, the DNA is TGTGCCAGCAGCTTCTCCGGAGCCACTTCACCCCTCCACTTT. Its translation is CASSFSGATSPLHF.

This clone was detected only once. The chain is built from TRBV5-6 and TRBJ2-2; 14 bases map to TRBD2. Germline CDR1 is SGHDT and CDR2 is YYEEEE. The trim removed 4 bases at V and 7 bases at J, leaving 6 bases unmatched. The CDR3 runs to 16 residues. CDR3 sequence: CASSLGLAGDNGELFF. The CDR3 DNA is TGTGCCAGCAGCCTGGGACTAGCGGGGGACAACGGGGAGCTGTTTTTT.

To note about this clone: The sample holds other DNA sequences that translate to the same CDR3. The chain links TRBV10-3 to TRBJ2-5; D not resolved. Germline CDR1 is ENHRY and CDR2 is SYGVKD. The V end lost 4 bases, the J end lost 4 bases, and 4 bases lay between the germline ends. The CDR3 covers 11 residues. CDR3 sequence: CAISGGETQYF. The CDR3, as DNA: TGTGCCATCAGTGGCGGAGAGACCCAGTACTTC.

The chain joins TRBV30 to TRBJ2-3, with TRBD2 matching over 12 bases. The J segment lost 0 bases and the V segment lost 4 bases, leaving 8 bases of the junction unmatched. Germline-derived CDR1 and CDR2 are GTSNPN and SVGIG (reference sequence). This CDR3 is built from 17 residues. CDR3 sequence: CAWTSGGALSSTDTQYF. DNA for the CDR3: TGTGCCTGGACTAGCGGGGGGGCTCTATCTAGCACAGATACGCAGTATTTT.

This sequence joins TRBV28 and TRBJ1-1; D gene uncertain. V was cut by 5 bases and J by 6 bases, with 10 bases left in between. The CDR3 runs 12 residues. Germline V gene lookup returns CDR1 MDHEN and CDR2 SYDVKM. The CDR3 DNA sequence: TGTGCCAGCAGTCCCGGGGAGGCTGAAGCTTTCTTT. The encoded protein is CASSPGEAEAFF.

The chain recombines TRBV25-1 with TRBJ1-1, with a possible D match to TRBD1 (6 bases). From germline, CDR1 is MGHDK and CDR2 SYGVNS. The V end lost 6 bases, the J end lost 1 base, and 12 bases lay between the germline ends. This CDR3 is 14 amino acids long. CDR3 protein: CASRPGHWNTEAFF. The CDR3 DNA sequence: TGTGCCAGCAGACCGGGACATTGGAACACTGAAGCTTTCTTT.

The chain recombines TRBV7-9 with TRBJ1-3; D unresolved. The CDR3 is 14 residues long. The V end lost 4 bases, the J end lost 0 bases, and 7 bases lay between the germline ends. Germline V gives CDR1 SEHNR, CDR2 FQNEAQ (reference sequence). CDR3 in DNA: TGTGCCAGCAGCTGGAGGAGCTCTGGAAACACCATATATTTT. As protein: CASSWRSSGNTIYF. The full variable domain, rest sourced from reference TRBV7-9 and TRBJ1-3, is DTGVSQNPRHKITKRGQNVTFRCDPISEHNRLYWYRQTLGQGPEFLTYFQNEAQLEKSRLLSDRFSAERPKGSFSTLEIQRTEQGDSAMYLCASSWRSSGNTIYFGEGSWLTVV.

This chain links TRBV6-1 with TRBJ2-3; D gene ambiguous. The V gene lost 3 bases and the J gene lost 4 bases, with 5 bases spanning the gap. CDR3 size: 12 residues. Germline V gives CDR1 MNHNS, CDR2 SASEGT. The CDR3 DNA sequence: TGTGCCAGCAGTGACGGGTCAGATACGCAGTATTTT. Its translation is CASSDGSDTQYF.

The chain joins TRBV30 to TRBJ1-5; D remains unclear. V lost 5 bases and J 2 bases, leaving 16 bases between the germline ends. CDR1 and CDR2 (germline): GTSNPN, SVGIG (reference sequence). The CDR3 has 15 amino acids. The CDR3 DNA reads TGTGCCTGGCTAACGAGGGATTCAGGCAATCAGCCCCAGCATTTT. Translating it yields CAWLTRDSGNQPQHF. Full variable domain (missing parts from reference TRBV30 and TRBJ1-5): SQTIHQWPATLVQPVGSPLSLECTVEGTSNPNLYWYRQAAGRGLQLLFYSVGIGQISSEVPQNLSASRPQDRQFILSSKKLLLSDSGFYLCAWLTRDSGNQPQHFGDGTRLSIL.

This chain uses TRBV2 with TRBJ2-7; D is unresolved. The CDR3 length is 15 residues. The V gene lost 0 bases and the J gene lost 3 bases, with 12 bases spanning the gap. Germline-derived CDR1 and CDR2 are SNHLY and FYNNEI. As DNA, the CDR3 is TGTGCCAGCAGTGAAGCGCGATACCGAATCTACGAGCAGTACTTC. Protein: CASSEARYRIYEQYF.

The V gene is TRBV4-2, the J gene TRBJ2-1, with TRBD2 matching 12 bases. The CDR3 spans 15 residues. Trimming removed 4 bases from V and 3 bases from J; junction bases left unmatched: 1. Germline V gene sequence: CDR1 LGHNA, CDR2 YNFKEQ. DNA of the CDR3: TGTGCCAGCAGCCGGACTAGCGGGGTCTACAATGAGCAGTTCTTC. It yields the protein CASSRTSGVYNEQFF.

This clone is a singleton in its sample. The V gene is TRBV9, the J gene TRBJ2-3, with D possibly matching TRBD2 (6 bases). The V end lost 3 bases, the J end lost 2 bases, and 13 bases lay between the germline ends. Germline V lookup: CDR1 SGDLS, CDR2 YYNGEE. The CDR3 totals 15 residues. The CDR3 here is CASSGRGGFTDTQYF. The CDR3 DNA follows: TGTGCCAGCAGCGGCCGTGGGGGGTTCACAGATACGCAGTATTTT.

The gene calls are TRBV28 and TRBJ2-7; 8 bases fit TRBD2. Germline CDR1 is MDHEN and CDR2 is SYDVKM. The CDR3 has 14 amino acids. Losses at the gene ends were 5 bases for V and 3 bases for J; bases not matched to a gene: 6. The CDR3 sequence is CASSPGTSIYEQYF. CDR3 bases: TGTGCCAGCAGTCCCGGGACTAGTATCTACGAGCAGTACTTC.

This chain's CDR3 is CAGGGAANTEAFF. The CDR3 DNA is TGTGCCGGCGGGGGGGCCGCTAACACTGAAGCTTTCTTT. The chain links TRBV7-9 to TRBJ1-1; tentative D call: TRBD1 (6 bases). The V gene's germline CDR1 is SEHNR and CDR2 FQNEAQ (reference sequence). Trimming cost V 11 bases and J 2 bases, with 15 bases left between them. The CDR3 contains 13 residues.

This clone has more than one count but fewer than ten. The J gene is TRBJ2-7, the V gene TRBV25-1, with a weak D call TRBD1 (6 bases). This CDR3 has 13 amino acids. Germline CDR1 and CDR2: MGHDK and SYGVNS. V lost 9 bases, J lost 0 bases, and 12 bases lay in between. In DNA, the CDR3 is TGTGCCAGTTCCGGGACACACTCCTACGAGCAGTACTTC. Translated: CASSGTHSYEQYF.

The rearrangement links TRBV6-5 to TRBJ1-2; TRBD1 is a possible D gene (6 bases). Germline values: CDR1 MNHEY, CDR2 SVGAGI. The CDR3 sequence is 13 residues long. Trimming pared 7 bases from V and 2 bases from J, leaving 11 bases between. In nucleotides, the CDR3 is TGTGCCAGCACGGCAGGGACAAACTATGGCTACACCTTC. Protein sequence: CASTAGTNYGYTF.

CDR3 coding DNA: TGTGCCAGTAGTATAGCGGGGGGACTAGACTCCAATGAGCAGTTCTTC. Translating it yields CASSIAGGLDSNEQFF. V usage is TRBV19 and J usage is TRBJ2-1, with TRBD2 identical over 8 bases. The V gene end was trimmed by 1 base and the J gene end by 6 bases; junction bases not matched to a gene: 8. The CDR3 contains 16 residues. Germline lookup yields CDR1 LNHDA and CDR2 SQIVND (reference sequence).

The gene calls are TRBV7-9 and TRBJ1-1; D uncertain. The V and J ends lost 6 bases and 2 bases respectively, with 4 bases between them. Germline-derived CDR1 and CDR2 are SEHNR and FQNEAQ (reference sequence). The CDR3 consists of 11 residues. This CDR3 reads CASRLNTEAFF. In nucleotides, the CDR3 is TGTGCCAGCAGACTTAACACTGAAGCTTTCTTT.

The chain recombines TRBV6-5 with TRBJ1-6; possible D gene TRBD1, 5 bases. The CDR3 is 15 residues long. Germline CDR1 reads MNHEY; CDR2 reads SVGAGI. V lost 8 bases and J 7 bases, leaving 18 bases between the germline ends. The CDR3 here is CASGGGSEENSPLHF. Written as DNA, the CDR3 is TGTGCCAGCGGGGGGGGGAGTGAGGAAAATTCACCCCTCCACTTT.

CDR3 nucleotides: TGTGCCAGCAATGCACCCGGCAGGGGTATCAACGAGCAGTACTTC. Translating gives CASNAPGRGINEQYF. V gene TRBV27 combines with J gene TRBJ2-7, with TRBD1 as a possible D gene (6 bases). This CDR3 is built from 15 residues. Looked up from germline, CDR1 is MNHEY and CDR2 is SMNVEV (reference sequence). The V and J ends lost 7 bases and 5 bases respectively, with 21 bases between them.

The chain combines TRBV4-1 with TRBJ2-1; no reliable D call. V was cut by 1 base and J by 6 bases, with 13 bases left in between. The CDR3 contains 15 residues. The V gene's germline CDR1 is MGHRA and CDR2 YSYEKL. The CDR3 here is CASSQVILAVNEQFF. The CDR3 region has the DNA TGCGCCAGCAGCCAAGTAATATTAGCTGTCAATGAGCAGTTCTTC.

CDR3 DNA: TGTGCCAGCAGCGTAAGAGGGGGCGGCCACAATGAGCAGTTCTTC. Translation: CASSVRGGGHNEQFF. The chain has TRBV7-8 and TRBJ2-1; 7 positions agree with TRBD1. The CDR3 has 15 amino acids. The ends lost 5 bases at V and 5 bases at J; junction bases unmatched: 9. CDR1 is SGHVS and CDR2 is FQNEAQ in the germline V gene.

As DNA, the CDR3 is TGTGCCAGCAGCGTAGAAACACAGGGCACTGAAGCTTTCTTT. Amino acids: CASSVETQGTEAFF. The rearrangement uses TRBV4-2 and TRBJ1-1, with D possibly being TRBD1 (6 bases). The germline V and J ends were trimmed by 5 bases and 4 bases, with 14 bases remaining between them. CDR1 and CDR2 (germline): LGHNA, YNFKEQ. The CDR3 length is 14 residues.

V gene TRBV6-5 combines with J gene TRBJ1-6, with TRBD1 as a possible D gene (5 bases). CDR3 length equals 14 residues. CDR1 and CDR2 from the germline V gene are MNHEY and SVGAGI. V shed 8 bases and J shed 5 bases, with 13 bases lying between them. The CDR3 reads CASSGGWNNSPLHF. CDR3 bases: TGTGCCAGCTCGGGGGGGTGGAATAATTCACCCCTCCACTTT.

The rearrangement uses TRBV3-1 (or the pseudogene TRBV3-2) and TRBJ2-4, with D perhaps matching TRBD2 (6 bases). Germline CDR1 LGHDT, CDR2 YNNKEL (reference sequence). This CDR3 is built from 16 residues. Trimming removed 1 base at V and 3 bases at J, with 13 bases between. CDR3 region: CASSQVEGRGKNIQYF. The CDR3 nucleotides are TGTGCCAGCAGCCAAGTGGAGGGAAGGGGCAAAAACATTCAGTACTTC.

The V and J genes are TRBV5-8 and TRBJ2-1; 14 bases agree with TRBD2. Germline V gene sequence: CDR1 SGHTS, CDR2 YDEGEE. The CDR3 loop spans 20 amino acids. J gave up 4 bases and V 0 bases, and 12 bases lay outside the gene matches. CDR3 sequence reads: CASSLARGLAGVQRYNEQFF. CDR3 DNA sequence: TGTGCCAGCAGCTTGGCCAGGGGACTAGCGGGAGTTCAGAGATACAATGAGCAGTTCTTC.